This T cell receptor (beta chain) is from a study of OX40 agonist ivuxolimab in advanced cancers. As for the study in general: An anti-OX40 (CD134) antibody with agonistic activity, ivuxolimab, was administered to patients. It was permissible to have had prior anti-PD-1, anti-PD-L1 or anti-CTLA-4 therapy, and over 35% had some. Two cutaneous melanoma patients and one hepatocellular carcinoma patient, three in all, had partial responses.

CDR1 MNHEY and CDR2 SVGAGI come from the germline V gene. V was pared by 6 bases and J by 0 bases, with 6 bases between. The CDR3 consists of 14 residues. This clone was recorded only once. The antigen is unknown. Study results and limitations: Among the least clonally expanded were partial responders at 0.1-3.0 mg/kg.

Data came from immunoSEQ multiplex PCR; TCRdb stores just in-frame clones and leaves some out. The sample lists 55,000 or so clones, approximately 83% occurring once. The clonotype was recovered from an adult with an advanced solid tumor such as melanoma, head and neck, liver or kidney cancer. The V and J genes are TRBV6-5 and TRBJ2-6, with no clear D. The sequences come from CD4+ or CD8+ T cells sorted from blood, collected in a trial of the OX40 agonist ivuxolimab. The CDR3 coding sequence is TGTGCCAGCAGCCCTACCTCTGGGGCCAACGTCCTGACTTTC. Encoded protein: CASSPTSGANVLTF.